This entry concerns a single T cell receptor (beta chain). As yet, its antigen is unknown. Germline CDR1 reads SGDLS; CDR2 reads YYNGEE. The CDR3 has 15 amino acids. Trimming left V 4 bases short and J 0 bases short, with 13 bases between. Systemic immunosuppression or autoimmune disease history was grounds to exclude patients. This entry is derived from a study of OX40 agonist ivuxolimab in advanced cancers. Study summary: Three patients responded partially, comprising one with hepatocellular carcinoma and two with cutaneous melanoma.

Generated by immunoSEQ multiplex PCR, the TCRdb table keeps only in-frame clones and is missing some. Of roughly 13,000 clones in the sample, approximately 95% were seen once. Study conclusions and caveats: At 0.1 to 3.0 mg/kg, clonal expansion of CD4+ and CD8+ blood T cells had occurred by week 6.

The TCR was taken from an adult with an advanced solid tumor such as melanoma, head and neck, liver or kidney cancer. The sequencing here drew on CD4+ or CD8+ T cells sorted from blood, taken in a trial of the OX40 agonist ivuxolimab. The J gene is TRBJ1-1, the V gene TRBV9, with a possible D match to TRBD1 (6 bases). The DNA for the CDR3 is TGTGCCAGCAGCCCCCGGACAGAGTTGAACACTGAAGCTTTCTTT. This sequence encodes CASSPRTELNTEAFF.